This TCR beta chain was found in a study of OX40 agonist ivuxolimab in advanced cancers. Blood sampling took place at baseline, cycle 4 day 1, and cycle 7 day 1. Findings and limits, study-wide: Part of the nonresponder group also had normalized T-cell clonal expansion that was low. Undetermined was the antigen specificity of the expanded peripheral T cells.

Generated by immunoSEQ multiplex PCR, the TCRdb table keeps only in-frame clones and is missing some. The table shows tens of thousands of clones, with 90% to 95% occurring only once. This CDR3 is built from 13 residues. Trimming left V 3 bases short and J 7 bases short, with 13 bases between. In germline, CDR1 is ENHRY, CDR2 SYGVKD. As regards this clone: No antigen is known for it.

The chain links TRBV10-3 to TRBJ2-7; D remains ambiguous. This sequence originates from an adult with an advanced solid tumor such as melanoma, head and neck, liver or kidney cancer. Sequencing used CD4+ or CD8+ T cells sorted from blood, obtained in a trial of the OX40 agonist ivuxolimab. The CDR3 nucleotides are TGTGCCATCAGTGACGCAGCCTTAGGGGAGCAGTACTTC. Its translation: CAISDAALGEQYF.